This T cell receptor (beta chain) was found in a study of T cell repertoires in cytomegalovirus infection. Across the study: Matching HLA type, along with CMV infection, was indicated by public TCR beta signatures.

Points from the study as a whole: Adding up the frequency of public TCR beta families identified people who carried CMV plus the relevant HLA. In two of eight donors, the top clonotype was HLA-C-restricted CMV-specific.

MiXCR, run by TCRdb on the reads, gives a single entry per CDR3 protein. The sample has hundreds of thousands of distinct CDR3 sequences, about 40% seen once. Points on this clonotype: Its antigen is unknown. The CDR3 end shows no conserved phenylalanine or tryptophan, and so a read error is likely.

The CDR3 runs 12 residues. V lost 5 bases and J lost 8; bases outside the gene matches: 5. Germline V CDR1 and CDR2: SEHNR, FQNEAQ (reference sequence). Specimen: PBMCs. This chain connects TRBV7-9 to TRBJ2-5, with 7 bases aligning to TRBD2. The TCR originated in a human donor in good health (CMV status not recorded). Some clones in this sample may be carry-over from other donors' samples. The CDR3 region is CASSPKRDTQYL. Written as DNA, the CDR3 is TGTGCCAGCAGCCCGAAGCGGGATACCCAGTACCTC.